This TCR beta chain was found in a study of blood T cell repertoires in COVID-19. Study background: Acute-phase and convalescent COVID-19 samples originated in the United States, Italy and Spain. PBMCs, B-cell-depleted T cells, or T cells provided the cDNA or gDNA that made up the material.

As processed by the authors: Cell counts per sample came from amplifying reference gene primers. The data were produced by immunoSEQ multiplex PCR, yet TCRdb's version contains in-frame clones alone and is incomplete. The V and J calls and clone size come from that table; D and trimming were worked out from the DNA. The sample contains about 140,000 clones, about 79% of which appear only once. The CDR3 sequence is 19 residues long. Germline V gives CDR1 LNHDA, CDR2 SQIVND (reference sequence). V shed 4 bases and J 4 bases; nucleotides not matched to a gene: 13. This clonotype originated in a woman older than 75 with active or convalescent COVID-19. This chain uses TRBV19 with TRBJ2-2; 12 bases match TRBD1. Material for sequencing was peripheral blood. CDR3 DNA sequence: TGTGCCAGTAGTACTCGCACATTGGGACAGGGGGCCGGCACCGGGGAGCTGTTTTTT. Protein sequence: CASSTRTLGQGAGTGELFF.